This TCR beta chain appears in the sequencing data of a study of OX40 agonist ivuxolimab in advanced cancers. Background for the entire study: Ivuxolimab was a fully human IgG2 agonistic monoclonal antibody targeting the costimulatory receptor OX40 (CD134). Intravenous ivuxolimab was administered to patients every 2 weeks at six dose levels: 0.01, 0.1, 0.3, 1.5, 3 and 10 mg/kg. Among the approximately 54 dose-escalation patients, some 20 had hepatocellular carcinoma, roughly 15 melanoma, 9 renal cell carcinoma and 9 head and neck cancer. A male proportion of under 85% and a mean age of approximately 62 years, ranging from roughly 23 to 80, were recorded for the dose-escalation cohort. Patients were allowed to have had prior anti-PD-1, anti-PD-L1 or anti-CTLA-4 therapy, and less than 45% of the dose-escalation patients had previously received checkpoint inhibitors. Three dose-escalation patients achieved partial responses, one with hepatocellular carcinoma and two with cutaneous melanoma. The purpose of peripheral TCRbeta sequencing was to test whether ivuxolimab changed TCR sequence diversity and led to clonal T-cell expansion. The paper covers the monotherapy dose-escalation part of the phase I ivuxolimab trial, which included N = 52 patients. Findings and caveats that apply to the study as a whole: In the 0.1-3.0 mg/kg groups, partial responders were among the patients with the lowest normalized peripheral clonal expansion, particularly in CD8+ T cells. After ivuxolimab, more expanded clones were found on average in CD8+ T cells than in CD4+ T cells. At doses of 0.1 to 3.0 mg/kg, clonal expansion of both CD4+ and CD8+ blood T cells was observed from baseline to week 6. The antigen specificity of the clonally expanded peripheral T cells was not determined. Low levels of normalized T-cell clonal expansion were also seen in some patients who did not respond.

Genomic DNA was isolated from the sorted cells so that the TCRbeta CDR3 region could be sequenced. The immunoSEQ Assay was used for sequencing of TCRbeta CDR3 regions. Held by TCRdb, this immuneACCESS table contains in-frame sequences only and omits some clones. Under half of the omission traces to an unresolved V gene where checked; the cause of the rest is unknown. This sample comprises around 74,000 clones, approximately 85% of them detected only once. The top ten clones comprise approximately 5.1% of the sample. The trial excluded patients who had a history of autoimmune disease or were on systemic immunosuppression. Peripheral blood for TCR sequencing was collected from all dose cohorts at baseline, on cycle 4 day 1, and on cycle 7 day 1. Samples were obtained from an open-label, multicenter, first-in-human phase I dose-escalation trial of ivuxolimab. The trial enrolled adults with locally advanced or metastatic head and neck squamous cell, hepatocellular, melanoma or renal cell carcinoma. Before TCR sequencing, CD4+ and CD8+ T cells were separately sorted from peripheral blood.

Notes on this clone: The antigen it binds to is not known. Base quality data are lacking; no much larger clone is found one base away.

The cysteine opens and the phenylalanine closes a CDR3 of 13 amino acids. The CDR3 DNA has 39 bases and is translated from base 1. Based on the germline V gene, the CDR1 and CDR2 sequences are SGHDN and FVKESK. V trim: 0 bases; J trim: 11 bases; unmatched bases: 5. The clonotype was recovered from an adult with an advanced solid tumor such as melanoma, head and neck, liver or kidney cancer. The rearrangement joined TRBV14 to TRBJ1-1, with 8 junctional bases fitting TRBD1. The sample in question was CD4+ or CD8+ T cells sorted from blood, obtained in a trial of the OX40 agonist ivuxolimab. The CDR3 protein: CASSQDLQGAAFF. The DNA is TGTGCCAGCAGCCAAGACCTTCAGGGGGCGGCTTTCTTT.